The next 4 T cell receptor beta chains were all read from a single sample in a study of cytomegalovirus exposure and HLA in healthy donors. Researchers ran the PCR with 60 Vbeta and 13 Jbeta primers. TCRdb keeps only in-frame clones here, not all; method: immunoSEQ multiplex PCR. Of 120,000 to 150,000 clones listed, 55% to 70% are singletons. The source material was PBMCs. The receptors shown here come from a woman in her 30s in good health and CMV-seropositive.

V is TRBV4-1 and J is TRBJ2-5; 15 bases align to TRBD2. The germline V gene has CDR1 MGHRA and CDR2 YSYEKL. CDR3 size: 16 residues. With V trimmed by 8 bases and J by 1 base, 5 bases remained unmatched. CDR3 in DNA: TGCGCCAGCGGACTAGCGGGGGGGCCAGGCCAAGAGACCCAGTACTTC. It is translated as CASGLAGGPGQETQYF.

V is TRBV30 and J is TRBJ2-4; 11 positions agree with TRBD1. In germline, CDR1 is GTSNPN, CDR2 SVGIG (reference sequence). With V trimmed by 0 bases and J by 1 base, 11 bases remained unmatched. The CDR3 has 19 amino acids. The chain's CDR3 is CAWSVLRTGGARAKNIQYF. In DNA, the CDR3 is TGTGCCTGGAGTGTCCTTAGGACAGGGGGCGCGAGGGCCAAAAACATTCAGTACTTC. The entire variable domain, with the rest obtained from reference TRBV30 and TRBJ2-4, is as follows: SQTIHQWPATLVQPVGSPLSLECTVEGTSNPNLYWYRQAAGRGLQLLFYSVGIGQISSEVPQNLSASRPQDRQFILSSKKLLLSDSGFYLCAWSVLRTGGARAKNIQYFGAGTRLSVL.

A remark on this clone: The sample holds other DNA sequences that translate to the same CDR3. The chain links TRBV5-1 to TRBJ1-1; the D gene is possibly TRBD1 (5 bases). V dropped 1 base and J dropped 1 base, with 8 bases sitting between them. CDR1 and CDR2 (germline): SGHRS, YFSETQ. The CDR3 contains 14 residues. CDR3 residues: CASSLRGGNTEAFF. In DNA, the CDR3 is TGCGCCAGCAGCTTGCGGGGGGGGAACACTGAAGCTTTCTTT.

This clone has more than one count but fewer than ten. The identical CDR3 is also encoded by other nucleotide sequences in the sample. The chain carries TRBV5-1 and TRBJ1-1; 7 bases fit TRBD1. From germline, CDR1 is SGHRS and CDR2 YFSETQ. The CDR3 runs to 12 residues. With 3 bases clipped from V and 4 bases from J, the junction kept 0 bases outside the gene matches. CDR3 in amino acids: CASSSGGTEAFF. CDR3 coding DNA: TGCGCCAGCAGCTCAGGGGGCACTGAAGCTTTCTTT.